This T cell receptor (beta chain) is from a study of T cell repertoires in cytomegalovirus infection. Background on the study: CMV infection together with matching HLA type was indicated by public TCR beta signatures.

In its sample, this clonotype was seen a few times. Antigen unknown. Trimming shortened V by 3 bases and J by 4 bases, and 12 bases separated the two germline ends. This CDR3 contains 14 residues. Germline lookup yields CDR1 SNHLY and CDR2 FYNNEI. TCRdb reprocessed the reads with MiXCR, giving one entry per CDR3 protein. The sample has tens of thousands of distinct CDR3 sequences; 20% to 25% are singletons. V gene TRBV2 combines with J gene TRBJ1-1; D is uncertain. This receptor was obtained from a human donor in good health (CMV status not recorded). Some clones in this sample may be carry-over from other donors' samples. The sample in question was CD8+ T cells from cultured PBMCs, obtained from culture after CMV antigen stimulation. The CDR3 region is CASSENLRTTEAFF. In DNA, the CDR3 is TGTGCCAGCAGTGAGAACCTGAGGACCACTGAAGCTTTCTTT.